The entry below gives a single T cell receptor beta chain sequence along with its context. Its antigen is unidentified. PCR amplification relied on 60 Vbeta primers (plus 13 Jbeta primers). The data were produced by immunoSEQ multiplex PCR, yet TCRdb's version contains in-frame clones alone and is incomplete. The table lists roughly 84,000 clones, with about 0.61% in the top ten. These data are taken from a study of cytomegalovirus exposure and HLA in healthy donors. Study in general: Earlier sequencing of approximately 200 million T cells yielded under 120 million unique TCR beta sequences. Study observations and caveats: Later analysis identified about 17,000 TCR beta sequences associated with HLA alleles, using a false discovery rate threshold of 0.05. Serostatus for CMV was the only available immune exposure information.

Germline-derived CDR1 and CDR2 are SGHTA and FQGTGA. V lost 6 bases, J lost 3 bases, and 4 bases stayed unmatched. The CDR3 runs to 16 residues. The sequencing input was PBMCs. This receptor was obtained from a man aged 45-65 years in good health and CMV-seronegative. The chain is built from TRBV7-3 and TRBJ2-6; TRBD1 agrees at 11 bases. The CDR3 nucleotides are TGTGCCAGCAGACGGACAGGGGGCGGTGGGGCCAACGTCCTGACTTTC. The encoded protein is CASRRTGGGGANVLTF. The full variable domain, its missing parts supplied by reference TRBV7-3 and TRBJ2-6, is GAGVSQTPSNKVTEKGKYVELRCDPISGHTALYWYRQSLGQGPEFLIYFQGTGAADDSGLPNDRFFAVRPEGSVSTLKIQRTERGDSAVYLCASRRTGGGGANVLTFGAGSRLTVL.